This entry describes one T cell receptor beta chain. Its antigen is currently unknown. The identical CDR3 is also encoded by other nucleotide sequences in the sample. Sequencing used immunoSEQ multiplex PCR; TCRdb keeps in-frame clones, though not all of them. This sample has 110,000 or so clones, with roughly 80% found just once. This sample is drawn from a study of radiotherapy plus CTLA-4 blockade in lung cancer. In chemo-refractory metastatic non-small-cell lung cancer, patients got ipilimumab CTLA-4 blockade together with focal radiation. Study results and caveats: Expansion in blood of tumor-derived TCR clones was seen after radiotherapy plus ipilimumab.

CDR3 size: 14 residues. Germline values: CDR1 MDHEN, CDR2 SYDVKM. Trimming removed 2 bases from V and 7 bases from J, with 12 bases in between. The sequence was collected from a human donor with non-small cell lung cancer who had a partial response to radiotherapy plus ipilimumab. This specimen was peripheral blood, taken from a patient treated with radiotherapy plus ipilimumab. This chain connects TRBV28 to TRBJ2-1; TRBD2 might be the D (5 bases). The CDR3 here is CASSLNPGWNEQFF. For the CDR3, the DNA is TGTGCCAGCAGTTTAAATCCGGGGTGGAATGAGCAGTTCTTC.